This T cell receptor beta chain was found in a study of shared clonotypes between healthy human individuals. Study-level background: Plates per donor: three CD4 naive, three CD4 memory, two CD8 naive, one CD8 memory.

The CDR3 contains 15 residues. Trimming shortened V by 6 bases and J by 5 bases, and 19 bases separated the two germline ends. In germline, CDR1 is MDHEN, CDR2 SYDVKM. Remarks on this clone: Its antigen remains unknown.

General study points: Approximately 5.3% was the fraction of naive CD4 clonotypes found shared across several donors.

Replicate PCRs run on sorted subsets employed 200 ng DNA, approximately 30,000 T cell genomes. Method: immunoSEQ multiplex PCR; TCRdb's copy keeps in-frame clones and lacks some. The sample has fewer than 1.8 million clones; 98% are singletons. The chain combines TRBV28 with TRBJ1-1; D is undetermined. The sample comprised naive CD4+ T cells sorted from blood. The subset here: CD45RA+ positively selected. This sequence was found in a man aged 25-45 years in good health. The CDR3 nucleotides read TGTGCCAGCAGAGCGTCGGTTCCCGGACGGACTGAAGCTTTCTTT. This codes for CASRASVPGRTEAFF. Complete variable domain (other parts from reference TRBV28 and TRBJ1-1): DVKVTQSSRYLVKRTGEKVFLECVQDMDHENMFWYRQDPGLGLRLIYFSYDVKMKEKGDIPEGYSVSREKKERFSLILESASTNQTSMYLCASRASVPGRTEAFFGQGTRLTVV.